This T cell receptor beta chain originates from a study of post-analysis software for immune sequencing data. Study context: Several disease courses (relapsing-remitting, secondary progressive and progressive-relapsing) of multiple sclerosis were included. Broader study findings: The study found TRBV5-6, TRBV5-1 and TRBV20-1 among five TRBV segments more frequent in patients than controls. Samples from one preparation batch, clustered by F measure, grouped strongly together. When compared against controls, multiple sclerosis patients showed significantly lower normalized Chao1 diversity.

This CDR3 comprises 15 residues. The germline gives CDR1 DFQATT, CDR2 SNEGSKA (reference sequence). Trimming at V came to 0 bases and at J to 7 bases, leaving 10 bases not matched to a gene. Carried by the TCR beta cDNA libraries were unique molecular identifiers. A population of roughly 0.9 to 11 million T cells gave rise to around 530,000 cDNA molecules. TCRdb independently ran MiXCR on the PCR reads; one entry per CDR3 protein. The table includes about 430,000 distinct CDR3 sequences, approximately 39% detected once. This clonotype was seen more than once but under ten times. The antigen remains undetermined.

Input material: blood. The sequence was obtained from a girl aged 2-9 years with multiple sclerosis. This chain links TRBV20-1 with TRBJ2-5, with 8 bases fitting TRBD1. CDR3 amino acids: CSARDYQGALGTQYF. The DNA for the CDR3 is TGCAGTGCTAGAGACTATCAGGGGGCCCTTGGGACCCAGTACTTC.